This T cell receptor beta chain was captured in a study of patients and donors after allogeneic stem cell transplantation. This clonotype was counted only a few times. V trimming: 5 bases; J trimming: 3 bases; junction bases outside the gene matches: 8. The CDR3 has 15 amino acids. CDR1 and CDR2 (germline): SGHTA, FQGNSA. From the RT-PCR reads, TCRdb called clonotypes with MiXCR, one entry per CDR3 protein. The sample has roughly 940,000 distinct CDR3 sequences; roughly 18% are singletons. The chain couples TRBV7-2 to TRBJ2-7; TRBD2 matches 9 bases. This TCR derives from a human donor who was either an allogeneic HSCT recipient or a stem cell or donor lymphocyte infusion donor (not recorded which). It is not recorded whose cells these are; they may come from a transplant donor. The source material was blood, either unsorted or a sorted T cell fraction (not recorded which). CDR3 sequence (DNA): TGTGCCAGCAGCCTTGCTAGCGGGGATATCTACGAGCAGTACTTC. It translates to CASSLASGDIYEQYF.